Each of the 18 T cell receptor beta chains below was sequenced from the same sample in a study of T cells and copy number aberrations in small-cell lung cancer. Measured with immunoSEQ multiplex PCR; TCRdb has only the in-frame clones, and not every one. The sample lists about 2,600 clones; around 80% were seen once. Specimen: normal tissue next to the tumor. These receptor sequences come from a man aged 35 to 55 with small cell lung cancer.

The chain uses TRBV5-4 and TRBJ1-2, with 9 bases identical to TRBD1. Trimming took 1 base from V and 8 from J; bases not matched to a gene: 9. The CDR3 is made up of 15 amino acids. From germline, CDR1 is SGHNT and CDR2 YYREEE (reference sequence). The CDR3 loop is CASSLPPGQGEGYTF. CDR3 bases: TGTGCCAGCAGCTTGCCCCCGGGACAGGGTGAAGGCTACACCTTC.

The chain joins TRBV2 to TRBJ1-4; 7 nucleotides match TRBD1. The CDR3 has 13 amino acids. J was trimmed by 8 bases and V by 8 bases; bases with no gene match: 8. Germline assignment: CDR1 SNHLY and CDR2 FYNNEI. CDR3 residues: CASRTTGAEKLFF. The CDR3 region has the DNA TGTGCCAGCCGGACAACAGGGGCAGAAAAACTGTTTTTT.

V is TRBV5-1 and J is TRBJ2-1, with 16 bases lining up with TRBD2. The CDR3 runs to 16 residues. V shed 4 bases and J 5 bases; nucleotides not matched to a gene: 3. Germline V CDR1 and CDR2: SGHRS, YFSETQ. In DNA form, the CDR3 reads TGCGCCAGCAGCATGGGGACTAGCGGGAGGGACAATGAGCAGTTCTTC. It codes for CASSMGTSGRDNEQFF.

This clone was observed a single time. The chain couples TRBV9 to TRBJ1-2; unclear D gene. Per germline, CDR1 SGDLS and CDR2 YYNGEE. Trimming removed 3 bases at V and 4 bases at J, with 10 bases between. The CDR3 is 13 residues long. CDR3 sequence: CASSAQATYGYTF. In nucleotides, the CDR3 is TGTGCCAGCAGCGCGCAGGCCACCTATGGCTACACCTTC.

The V and J genes are TRBV2 and TRBJ1-4; D perhaps matches TRBD1 (6 bases). Between the trimmed V and J ends, which lost 4 bases and 8 bases, there was a span of 14 bases. Germline V CDR1 and CDR2: SNHLY, FYNNEI. This CDR3 comprises 14 residues. The CDR3 nucleotides are TGTGCCAGCAGTGCAGCGGGGAGGGGGGAAAAACTGTTTTTT. This translates into CASSAAGRGEKLFF.

The chain couples TRBV4-1 to TRBJ1-1, with a tentative D call TRBD1 (5 bases). Per the germline V gene, CDR1 is MGHRA and CDR2 is YSYEKL. The CDR3 totals 15 residues. The V and J ends lost 0 bases and 6 bases respectively, with 14 bases between them. The CDR3: CASSQEASGAPEAFF. The CDR3 DNA follows: TGCGCCAGCAGCCAAGAGGCCAGCGGGGCGCCTGAAGCTTTCTTT.

J is TRBJ2-5 and V is TRBV5-1, with D unresolved. Germline-derived CDR1 and CDR2 are SGHRS and YFSETQ. The CDR3 is made up of 15 amino acids. Trimming took off 0 bases at V and 7 bases at J, with 16 bases between the two ends. For the CDR3, the DNA is TGCGCCAGCAGCTTGGGTACGGTAGATATGGGGACCCAGTACTTC. Residues: CASSLGTVDMGTQYF.

The J gene is TRBJ2-3, the V gene TRBV7-2, with TRBD2 as a possible D gene (7 bases). Germline values: CDR1 SGHTA, CDR2 FQGNSA. CDR3 length: 15 residues. The V and J ends lost 5 bases and 5 bases respectively, with 17 bases between them. The CDR3 bases are TGTGCCAGCAGCCATGGGGGGGGCGATAGAGATACGCAGTATTTT. Its translation is CASSHGGGDRDTQYF.

The chain has TRBV19 and TRBJ2-4; D is perhaps TRBD1 or TRBD2 (8 bases each). Trimming shortened V by 2 bases and J by 7 bases, and 24 bases separated the two germline ends. Germline assignment: CDR1 LNHDA and CDR2 SQIVND (reference sequence). This CDR3 region has 18 residues. CDR3 sequence reads: CASSILSGGTGGGNIQYF. The DNA of the CDR3 is TGTGCCAGTAGTATACTCAGTGGGGGGACAGGCGGGGGGAACATTCAGTACTTC.

This clone was recorded a few times. The chain recombines TRBV5-1 with TRBJ2-3; a possible D gene is TRBD2 (6 bases). Trimming took 0 bases from V and 6 from J, leaving 29 bases between them. This CDR3 is 20 amino acids long. Germline CDR1 SGHRS, CDR2 YFSETQ. The CDR3 bases are TGCGCCAGCAGCTTGGTCCCCGGTGAAAGTGGCGGGACCCTCCCGGATACGCAGTATTTT. Translating it yields CASSLVPGESGGTLPDTQYF.

As regards this clone: This specimen includes other DNA sequences encoding the same CDR3. The CDR3 region has the DNA TGTGCCATCAGTGAGTCCAAACTAGCGGGGGACACCGGGGAGCTGTTTTTT. Its protein product is CAISESKLAGDTGELFF. The rearrangement links TRBV10-3 to TRBJ2-2; 11 bases are shared with TRBD2. CDR3 length equals 17 residues. Trimming took 0 bases from V and 3 from J; bases not matched to a gene: 3. Per germline, CDR1 ENHRY and CDR2 SYGVKD.

The rearrangement links TRBV19 to TRBJ2-1, with a weak D call TRBD2 (6 bases). Germline V gene data show CDR1 as LNHDA and CDR2 as SQIVND (reference sequence). Trimming cost V 3 bases and J 4 bases, with 22 bases left between them. The CDR3 contains 18 residues. The CDR3 loop is CASSMSELRGGNYNEQFF. The DNA of the CDR3 is TGTGCCAGTAGTATGTCCGAGCTGCGGGGCGGGAATTACAATGAGCAGTTCTTC. The full variable domain, completed using reference TRBV19 and TRBJ2-1, is DGGITQSPKYLFRKEGQNVTLSCEQNLNHDAMYWYRQDPGQGLRLIYYSQIVNDFQKGDIAEGYSVSREKKESFPLTVTSAQKNPTAFYLCASSMSELRGGNYNEQFFGPGTRLTVL.

This clone was observed once. This chain connects TRBV19 to TRBJ1-2; D remains ambiguous. V was trimmed by 3 bases and J by 6 bases, leaving 11 bases between them. Germline V gives CDR1 LNHDA, CDR2 SQIVND (reference sequence). This CDR3 contains 13 residues. CDR3: CASSIQGWNGYTF. In DNA form, the CDR3 reads TGTGCCAGTAGTATCCAAGGCTGGAATGGCTACACCTTC.

This clone has a handful of counts. The chain recombines TRBV19 with TRBJ1-1; D is uncertain. The germline V and J ends were trimmed by 4 bases and 5 bases, with 11 bases remaining between them. Germline CDR1 LNHDA, CDR2 SQIVND (reference sequence). The CDR3 consists of 13 residues. The CDR3 protein is CASSTQGWTEAFF. CDR3 DNA: TGTGCCAGTAGTACCCAAGGTTGGACTGAAGCTTTCTTT.

About this clone: A clone one base away is much larger, so this may be a read error. This chain joins TRBV5-4 and TRBJ1-5, with 7 bases aligning to TRBD1. This CDR3 comprises 15 residues. The germline gives CDR1 SGHNT, CDR2 YYREEE (reference sequence). The CDR3 loop is CVSSIQDRPNQPQHF. For the CDR3, the DNA is TGTGTCAGCAGCATACAGGACAGGCCCAATCAGCCCCAGCATTTT. Full variable domain (outside the CDR3, taken from reference TRBV5-4 and TRBJ1-5): ETGVTQSPTHLIKTRGQQVTLRCSSQSGHNTVSWYQQALGQGPQFIFQYYREEENGRGNFPPRFSGLQFPNYSSELNVNALELDDSALYLCVSSIQDRPNQPQHFGDGTRLSIL.

CDR3 residues: CASSPRGSLYEQYF. CDR3 nucleotide sequence: TGTGCCAGCAGCCCGAGGGGGAGCCTCTACGAGCAGTACTTC. The chain recombines TRBV11-1 with TRBJ2-7, with D perhaps TRBD1 (6 bases). Trimming removed 5 bases from V and 3 bases from J, with 14 bases in between. From germline, CDR1 is SGHAT and CDR2 FQDESV (reference sequence). This CDR3 comprises 14 residues. The entire variable domain, with the rest obtained from reference TRBV11-1 and TRBJ2-7, is as follows: EAEVAQSPRYKITEKSQAVAFWCDPISGHATLYWYRQILGQGPELLVQFQDESVVDDSQLPKDRFSAERLKGVDSTLKIQPAELGDSAMYLCASSPRGSLYEQYFGPGTRLTVT.

The CDR3 sequence: CASSIAGGLEKLFF. In nucleotides, the CDR3 is TGTGCCAGCAGTATCGCAGGGGGTCTGGAAAAACTGTTTTTT. The chain uses TRBV5-4 and TRBJ1-4, with 7 positions matching TRBD1. The J segment lost 8 bases and the V segment lost 5 bases, leaving 9 bases of the junction unmatched. The CDR3 consists of 14 residues. Germline loops: CDR1 SGHNT, CDR2 YYREEE (reference sequence).

V is TRBV19 and J is TRBJ2-7, with 12 bases matching TRBD2. The trim removed 3 bases at V and 6 bases at J, leaving 3 bases unmatched. The CDR3 totals 14 residues. Germline V gene data show CDR1 as LNHDA and CDR2 as SQIVND (reference sequence). Here the CDR3 DNA reads TGTGCCAGTAGTATGACTAGCGGGAGTGGCGAGCAGTACTTC. Translation: CASSMTSGSGEQYF.